Included here is one T cell receptor (beta chain) sequence, with context. No antigen is known for it. Base qualities are missing; no much larger clone stands one base away. The data belong to a study of human T cells and chemical hapten exposure (dated by TCRdb to the early 2020s). Concerning the study at large: For sensitization, 2% DPC in acetone was applied to a roughly 2 cm by roughly 2 cm area of upper inner arm skin. Weekly therapeutic DPC doses were additionally applied to the scalp of patients throughout the approximately 24-week study period. Patch testing on the upper back used Finn chambers containing 0.01% DPC, with scoring done after 6 days according to International Contact Dermatitis Research Group standards. Alopecia areata with under or over 50% scalp involvement, alopecia totalis and alopecia universalis were represented in the patient cohort, which was mostly female. Libraries were pooled for sequencing, and per-sample TCR yields varied mainly because of small differences in library volumes within the pool. In alopecia patients, the study followed how the peripheral blood TCR repertoire changed in vivo over primary and secondary sensitization to diphenylcyclopropenone (DPC), a hapten. Blood samples were taken from patients before sensitization (week 0) and at 2, 6 and about 24 weeks after DPC sensitization. Blood for TCR sequencing was provided by twenty-nine alopecia patients at one to four time points (pre-sensitization, 2, 6 and 24 weeks). Here is what the overall study found, with its caveats: A positive correlation was found between the number of PT1 expanded TCRs and patch test score, with significance reached at thresholds 8, 16 and 32 but not 4. Because all patients had alopecia, a presumed autoimmune disease, the immune response of the patients might differ from that of healthy individuals. Compared with pre-sensitization or healthy control sets, expanded TCRs formed significantly more large CDR3 similarity clusters, which is consistent with antigen-driven responses. After repeated subsampling, changes were observed in the strength of the expansion versus patch-test correlation and in the threshold at which the correlation became significant. DPC sensitization did not change the number of TCRs with a frequency above 1 in 1000, and there was no evidence of changes in global repertoire structure.

The germline V gene gives CDR1 as SGDLS and CDR2 as YYNGEE. The cysteine opens and the phenylalanine closes a CDR3 of 17 amino acids. The entry retains the CDR3 DNA only, 51 bases that are in frame from base 1. V loses 0 bases at its end and J loses 3 bases; junction bases beyond the gene matches: 5. Library construction relied on RACE. TCRdb names NextSeq 500 as the instrument used. During library preparation, unique molecular identifiers were attached to individual cDNA molecules so that TCRs could be counted in a quantitative, reproducible way. Each blood RNA sample was used to sequence both TCR alpha and TCR beta chains. The published analysis was carried out like this. Samples had a median of around 92,000 TCRs, with a range from roughly 23,224 to 700,000. The Decombinator software suite was used to annotate V, J and CDR3 in the TCR reads. For the PS versus PT1 abundance plots, all samples were subsampled to the same number of TCRs (28,000). TCRs were defined as expanded if absent before sensitization and observed at least eight times at the 2-week time point. The public reads were quality trimmed at Q25 with fastp and then assembled into clones with MiXCR by TCRdb, keeping productive beta chains. A single entry per CDR3 protein holds the most common genes and DNA from its merged rows. The V and J calls were determined by TCRdb, not by the authors. The sample includes more than 70,000 distinct CDR3 sequences, with 12% observed a single time. 3.5% of the sample lies in the top ten.

The time point label for this specimen denotes: patch test 1, 2 weeks after DPC sensitization. Reading the label with the study, this specimen's treatment or condition is: therapeutic diphenylcyclopropenone sensitization with weekly scalp DPC. Blood at each patch-test visit was drawn before the patch test was applied. Patients were considered eligible if aged 18 to 70, diagnosed with alopecia and deemed suitable for DPC therapy, and patients were excluded if pregnant. Total RNA was isolated from unfractionated whole blood collected in Tempus Blood RNA tubes. The sample was whole blood, taken in connection with sensitization to the hapten diphenylcyclopropenone (DPC). The TCR originated in a woman aged 55-70 years with alopecia areata. Some clones in this sample may be carry-over from other donors' samples. The rearrangement joined TRBV9 to TRBJ2-6; TRBD2 lines up with 8 middle nucleotides. The base sequence is TGTGCCAGCAGCGTAGCGGGGGGGCAAATTGGGGCCAACGTCCTGACTTTC. It specifies CASSVAGGQIGANVLTF. With the portions outside the CDR3 filled from the reference TRBV9 and TRBJ2-6 genes, the complete variable region becomes DSGVTQTPKHLITATGQRVTLRCSPRSGDLSVYWYQQSLDQGLQFLIQYYNGEERAKGNILERFSAQQFPDLHSELNLSSLELGDSALYFCASSVAGGQIGANVLTFGAGSRLTVL.